The 24 T cell receptor beta chains below come from one sample, sequenced in a study of blood T cell repertoires in COVID-19 (dated by TCRdb to the early 2020s). The library was prepared using the immunoSEQ multiplex PCR assay. TCRdb mirrors the immuneACCESS table, restricted to in-frame sequences. Some clones are absent from its copies; in checked studies, under half trace to an unresolved V gene, and the reason for the others is unknown. The sample profile shows around 180,000 clones; under 85% of them were found once. Around 6.9% of the sample is taken by the ten largest. Sequenced input: peripheral blood. Receptors were obtained from a man at least 80 years old with COVID-19, enrolled during active disease.

This chain links TRBV19 with TRBJ2-2; D is undetermined. The germline V and J ends were trimmed by 6 bases and 3 bases, with 17 bases remaining between them. The V gene's germline CDR1 is LNHDA and CDR2 SQIVND (reference sequence). CDR3 length equals 16 residues. CDR3 nucleotides: TGTGCCAGTAGAGATGTGTTCTCGGCGGACACCGGGGAGCTGTTTTTT. Translated, it gives CASRDVFSADTGELFF.

This clone was counted once. The rearrangement joins TRBV3-1 (or the pseudogene TRBV3-2) to TRBJ2-1; 10 bases align to TRBD1. This CDR3 contains 17 residues. The V and J ends lost 1 base and 4 bases, in that order; junction bases with no gene match: 7. In germline, CDR1 is LGHDT, CDR2 YNNKEL (reference sequence). The CDR3 nucleotides are TGTGCCAGCAGCCAAGGGATGACAGGGGGCACGTACAATGAGCAGTTCTTC. Translation gives CASSQGMTGGTYNEQFF.

The chain has TRBV3-1 (or the pseudogene TRBV3-2) and TRBJ2-2; 9 nucleotides line up with TRBD2. Germline lookup yields CDR1 LGHDT and CDR2 YNNKEL (reference sequence). The CDR3 loop spans 17 amino acids. The J segment lost 3 bases and the V segment lost 1 base, leaving 6 bases of the junction unmatched. Here the CDR3 DNA reads TGTGCCAGCAGCCAAGCCCTTAGCGGGGGAGACACCGGGGAGCTGTTTTTT. Its translation is CASSQALSGGDTGELFF.

This clone was detected once. V and J are TRBV7-6 and TRBJ2-3, with unresolved D. The CDR3 contains 13 residues. The germline CDR1 and CDR2 sequences are SGHVS and FNYEAQ. Trimming cost V 5 bases and J 2 bases, with 8 bases left between them. CDR3 in amino acids: CASSALYTDTQYF. CDR3 DNA: TGTGCCAGCAGCGCTCTATACACAGATACGCAGTATTTT.

This clone was detected only once. V and J are TRBV18 and TRBJ2-7; TRBD2 aligns across 10 bases. V lost 4 bases to trimming and J lost 5 bases; unmatched junction nucleotides: 8. Germline V gene lookup returns CDR1 KGHSH and CDR2 LQKENI. The CDR3 is 15 residues long. Written as DNA, the CDR3 is TGTGCCAGCTCACTTGGAGCCGGGACTAGCGACGAGCAGTACTTC. It is translated as CASSLGAGTSDEQYF.

The rearrangement joins TRBV7-2 to TRBJ2-3; weak D call: TRBD2 (5 bases). The V and J ends lost 1 base and 6 bases respectively, with 20 bases between them. Per germline, CDR1 SGHTA and CDR2 FQGNSA. The CDR3 is 17 amino acids. In DNA form, the CDR3 reads TGTGCCAGCAGCTTAGTCGGGTCTAGCCAAACGTCTGATACGCAGTATTTT. Translated, it gives CASSLVGSSQTSDTQYF.

The chain links TRBV10-3 to TRBJ1-2; 9 nucleotides match TRBD1. The germline CDR1 and CDR2 sequences are ENHRY and SYGVKD. The CDR3 is 14 amino acids. V dropped 4 bases and J dropped 4; count of bases not matched to a gene: 4. In DNA form, the CDR3 reads TGTGCCATCAGTGTTCGGGACAGGGCCTATGGCTACACCTTC. This translates into CAISVRDRAYGYTF.

This clone is a singleton in its sample. One end of the junction is discordant with germline, which a read error may explain. The DNA of the CDR3 is TGTGCCAGCAGTTTCTCTGTAAACTATGGCCACACCTTC. It codes for CASSFSVNYGHTF. The chain links TRBV27 to TRBJ1-2; D ambiguous. CDR3 size: 13 residues. Germline values: CDR1 MNHEY, CDR2 SMNVEV (reference sequence).

V gene TRBV18 combines with J gene TRBJ1-1; 8 bases line up with TRBD1. The CDR3 runs to 15 residues. V lost 3 bases, J lost 6 bases, and 9 bases stayed unmatched. Germline loops: CDR1 KGHSH, CDR2 LQKENI. CDR3: CASSPSTGADSEAFF. The CDR3 DNA reads TGTGCCAGCTCACCCTCGACAGGGGCTGATTCTGAAGCTTTCTTT.

The CDR3 here is CASSLGNAGNTGELFF. CDR3 nucleotide sequence: TGCGCCAGCAGCTTAGGGAACGCGGGGAATACCGGGGAGCTGTTTTTT. The chain links TRBV5-1 to TRBJ2-2, with a weak D call TRBD2 (6 bases). V was shortened by 2 bases and J by 5 bases, with 16 bases between the two germline ends. From germline, CDR1 is SGHRS and CDR2 YFSETQ. The CDR3 sequence is 16 residues long.

This clone was observed at least ten times. The chain carries TRBV5-4 and TRBJ2-1; D is uncertain. V lost 0 bases and J lost 4, with 5 bases in between. Per the germline V gene, CDR1 is SGHNT and CDR2 is YYREEE (reference sequence). CDR3 length: 13 residues. CDR3: CASSLVTYNEQFF. The CDR3 region has the DNA TGTGCCAGCAGCTTGGTGACTTACAATGAGCAGTTCTTC.

V usage is TRBV20-1 and J usage is TRBJ1-1; D is undetermined. The CDR3 covers 18 residues. Germline V gene lookup returns CDR1 DFQATT and CDR2 SNEGSKA (reference sequence). Trimming took off 3 bases at V and 4 bases at J, with 27 bases between the two ends. The CDR3 protein is CSASGRRYRSPGSTEAFF. In nucleotides, the CDR3 is TGCAGTGCTAGTGGACGGCGTTACCGAAGCCCGGGGAGCACTGAAGCTTTCTTT.

This clone was seen a handful of times. The chain recombines TRBV4-2 with TRBJ2-2; TRBD2 matches at 14 bases. The CDR3 extends over 19 amino acids. V lost 1 base and J lost 6; bases outside the gene matches: 10. Germline CDR1 and CDR2: LGHNA and YNFKEQ. The CDR3 is CASSQGPGLAGAGAGELFF. The CDR3 region has the DNA TGTGCCAGCAGCCAAGGGCCGGGACTAGCGGGGGCAGGGGCCGGGGAGCTGTTTTTT.

The rearrangement uses TRBV5-1 and TRBJ2-2; possible D gene TRBD1, 5 bases. The CDR3 runs 14 residues. V was trimmed by 9 bases and J by 0 bases, leaving 12 bases between them. CDR1 is SGHRS and CDR2 is YFSETQ in the germline V gene. CDR3 sequence: CANPRQSNTGELFF. The CDR3 nucleotides read TGCGCCAACCCCAGACAGTCGAACACCGGGGAGCTGTTTTTT.

CDR3 loop: CATKGGGPHGYTF. The DNA for the CDR3 is TGTGCCACGAAAGGCGGGGGGCCGCATGGCTACACCTTC. The chain has TRBV6-5 and TRBJ1-2, with D possibly being TRBD1 (6 bases). Trimming removed 10 bases from V and 6 bases from J, with 18 bases in between. This CDR3 region has 13 residues. The germline CDR1 and CDR2 sequences are MNHEY and SVGAGI.

Only a few counts were recorded for this clone. The chain has TRBV7-6 and TRBJ2-7, with D possibly matching TRBD2 (6 bases). The germline CDR1 and CDR2 sequences are SGHVS and FNYEAQ. The CDR3 contains 15 residues. V lost 5 bases and J lost 0, with 14 bases in between. The CDR3 DNA reads TGTGCCAGCAGCCCCCTTGCGGGGCGCTCCTACGAGCAGTACTTC. This translates into CASSPLAGRSYEQYF.

This clone was counted a single time. The chain employs TRBV18 and TRBJ2-7, with D perhaps TRBD1 (6 bases). CDR3 size: 14 residues. The V end was cut by 6 bases, the J end by 2 bases, with 14 bases between. Germline lookup yields CDR1 KGHSH and CDR2 LQKENI. The CDR3 DNA is TGTGCCAGCTCTCCCCTAGGGGGACCCTACGAGCAGTACTTC. Translation: CASSPLGGPYEQYF.

This chain links TRBV7-2 with TRBJ2-7; D is possibly TRBD2 (6 bases). Germline CDR1 is SGHTA and CDR2 is FQGNSA. Trimming pared 5 bases from V and 2 bases from J, leaving 16 bases between. The CDR3 covers 15 residues. DNA of the CDR3: TGTGCCAGCAGCCCCATAAGGACTATTACCTACGAGCAGTACTTC. It encodes CASSPIRTITYEQYF.

This sequence joins TRBV9 and TRBJ1-3; 8 bases align to TRBD1. Germline V gene sequence: CDR1 SGDLS, CDR2 YYNGEE. This CDR3 is built from 18 residues. The V and J ends lost 4 bases and 4 bases, in that order; junction bases with no gene match: 16. CDR3 loop: CASSTRPGTGYQGNTIYF. The CDR3 region has the DNA TGTGCCAGCAGCACCCGACCCGGGACAGGCTACCAGGGAAACACCATATATTTT.

The chain carries TRBV7-9 and TRBJ2-7; possible D gene TRBD1, 5 bases. CDR1 and CDR2 from the germline V gene are SEHNR and FQNEAQ (reference sequence). The germline V and J ends were trimmed by 11 bases and 3 bases, with 11 bases remaining between them. CDR3 size: 11 residues. The CDR3 reads CAGQGLYEQYF. The CDR3 DNA is TGTGCCGGTCAGGGTCTCTACGAGCAGTACTTC. Filled out from reference TRBV7-9 and TRBJ2-7, the complete variable domain reads DTGVSQNPRHKITKRGQNVTFRCDPISEHNRLYWYRQTLGQGPEFLTYFQNEAQLEKSRLLSDRFSAERPKGSFSTLEIQRTEQGDSAMYLCAGQGLYEQYFGPGTRLTVT.

The J gene is TRBJ2-5, the V gene TRBV19, with TRBD1 as a possible D gene (5 bases). Per germline, CDR1 LNHDA and CDR2 SQIVND (reference sequence). This CDR3 comprises 13 residues. Trimming stripped 8 bases from V and 2 bases from J, with 12 bases between. The chain's CDR3 is CASGSTVQETQYF. CDR3 coding DNA: TGTGCCAGTGGTTCGACAGTACAAGAGACCCAGTACTTC.

The rearrangement links TRBV6-2 or TRBV6-3 to TRBJ1-2; D is unresolved. Germline V gene sequence: CDR1 MNHEY, CDR2 SVGEGT. The CDR3 consists of 14 residues. Trimming removed 6 bases at V and 4 bases at J, with 15 bases between. The CDR3 nucleotides are TGTGCCAGCAGCCCGGGGAGGGATATCTATGGCTACACCTTC. It is translated as CASSPGRDIYGYTF.

V usage is TRBV5-1 and J usage is TRBJ1-2; 10 nucleotides line up with TRBD1. CDR1 and CDR2 (germline): SGHRS, YFSETQ. The CDR3 extends over 17 amino acids. V was pared by 0 bases and J by 2 bases, with 7 bases of the junction left unmatched. The CDR3 loop reads CASSLGQGALRNYGYTF. CDR3 sequence (DNA): TGCGCCAGCAGCTTGGGACAGGGGGCGCTTAGGAACTATGGCTACACCTTC.

The chain carries TRBV7-2 and TRBJ2-1, with 7 nucleotides matching TRBD2. The germline gives CDR1 SGHTA, CDR2 FQGNSA. CDR3 length: 15 residues. Losses at the gene ends were 2 bases for V and 6 bases for J; bases not matched to a gene: 7. This chain's CDR3 is CASSLRGTMGNEQFF. The CDR3 bases are TGTGCCAGCAGCTTACGCGGGACTATGGGCAATGAGCAGTTCTTC.